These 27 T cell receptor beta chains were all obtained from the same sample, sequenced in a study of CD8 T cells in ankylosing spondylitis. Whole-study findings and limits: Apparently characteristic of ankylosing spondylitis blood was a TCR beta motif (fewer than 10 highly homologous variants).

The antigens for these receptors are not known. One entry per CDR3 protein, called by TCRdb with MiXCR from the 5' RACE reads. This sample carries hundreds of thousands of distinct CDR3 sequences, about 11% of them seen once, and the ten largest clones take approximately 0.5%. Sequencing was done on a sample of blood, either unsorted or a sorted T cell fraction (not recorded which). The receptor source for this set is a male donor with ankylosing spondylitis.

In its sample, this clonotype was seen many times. CDR3 loop: CASSYQTGYGYTF. Written as DNA, the CDR3 is TGCGCCAGCAGCTATCAGACAGGCTATGGCTACACCTTC. J is TRBJ1-2 and V is TRBV5-1; D is possibly TRBD1 (6 bases). The CDR3 totals 13 residues. Germline V gene data show CDR1 as SGHRS and CDR2 as YFSETQ. The ends were cut back, 3 bases at V and 4 bases at J, with 10 bases in the middle.

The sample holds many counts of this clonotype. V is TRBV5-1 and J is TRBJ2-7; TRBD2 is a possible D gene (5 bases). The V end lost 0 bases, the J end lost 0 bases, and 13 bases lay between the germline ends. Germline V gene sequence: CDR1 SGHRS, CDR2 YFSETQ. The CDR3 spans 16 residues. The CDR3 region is CASSLAASRLSYEQYF. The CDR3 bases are TGCGCCAGCAGCTTGGCCGCTAGCCGACTCTCCTACGAGCAGTACTTC.

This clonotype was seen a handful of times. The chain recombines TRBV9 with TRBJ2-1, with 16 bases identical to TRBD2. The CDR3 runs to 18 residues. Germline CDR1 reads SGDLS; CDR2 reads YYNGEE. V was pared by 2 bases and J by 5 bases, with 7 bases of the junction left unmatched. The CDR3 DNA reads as TGTGCCAGCAGCGTCTTACCGGGACTAGCGGGGGGGAACAATGAGCAGTTCTTC. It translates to CASSVLPGLAGGNNEQFF.

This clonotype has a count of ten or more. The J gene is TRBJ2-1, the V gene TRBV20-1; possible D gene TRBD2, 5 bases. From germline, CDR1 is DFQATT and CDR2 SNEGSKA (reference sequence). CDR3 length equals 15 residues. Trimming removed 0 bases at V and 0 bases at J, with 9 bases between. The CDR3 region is CSARDQDSSYNEQFF. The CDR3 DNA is TGCAGTGCTAGAGATCAGGACTCCTCCTACAATGAGCAGTTCTTC.

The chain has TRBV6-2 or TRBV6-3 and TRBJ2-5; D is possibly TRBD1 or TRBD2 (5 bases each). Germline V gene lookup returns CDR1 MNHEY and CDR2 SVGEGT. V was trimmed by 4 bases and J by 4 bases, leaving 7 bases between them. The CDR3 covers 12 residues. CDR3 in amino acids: CASSSGAETQYF. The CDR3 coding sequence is TGTGCCAGCAGTTCCGGGGCAGAGACCCAGTACTTC.

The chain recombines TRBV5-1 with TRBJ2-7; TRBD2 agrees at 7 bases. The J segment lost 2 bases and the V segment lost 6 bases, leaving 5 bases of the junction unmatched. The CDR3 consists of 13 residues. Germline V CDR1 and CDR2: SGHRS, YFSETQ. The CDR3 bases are TGCGCCAGCACAGGGAGGGCCACCTACGAGCAGTACTTC. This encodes CASTGRATYEQYF.

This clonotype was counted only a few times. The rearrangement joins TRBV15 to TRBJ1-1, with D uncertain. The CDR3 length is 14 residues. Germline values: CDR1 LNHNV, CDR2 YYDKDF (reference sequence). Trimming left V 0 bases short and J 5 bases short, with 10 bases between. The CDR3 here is CATSRDLGRTEAFF. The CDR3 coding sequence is TGTGCCACCAGCAGAGACCTGGGTCGAACTGAAGCTTTCTTT.

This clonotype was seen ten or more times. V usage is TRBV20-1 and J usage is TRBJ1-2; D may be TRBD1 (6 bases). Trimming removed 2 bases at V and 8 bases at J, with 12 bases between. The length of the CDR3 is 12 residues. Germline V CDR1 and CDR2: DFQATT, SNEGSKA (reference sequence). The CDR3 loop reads CSARTDSRGYTF. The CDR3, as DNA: TGCAGTGCTAGAACGGACAGTCGCGGCTACACCTTC.

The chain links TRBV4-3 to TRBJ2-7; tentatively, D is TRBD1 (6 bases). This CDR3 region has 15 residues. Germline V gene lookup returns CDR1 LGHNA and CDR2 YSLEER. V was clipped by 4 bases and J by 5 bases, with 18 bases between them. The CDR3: CASSPRGQIPNEQYF. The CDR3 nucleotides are TGCGCCAGCAGCCCCCGAGGACAGATCCCGAACGAGCAGTACTTC.

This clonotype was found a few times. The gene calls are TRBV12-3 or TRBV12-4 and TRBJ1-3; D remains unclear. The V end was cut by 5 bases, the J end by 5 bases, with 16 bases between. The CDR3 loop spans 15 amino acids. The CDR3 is CASSATPLSRNTIYF. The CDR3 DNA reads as TGTGCCAGCAGTGCGACTCCCTTAAGCCGAAACACCATATATTTT.

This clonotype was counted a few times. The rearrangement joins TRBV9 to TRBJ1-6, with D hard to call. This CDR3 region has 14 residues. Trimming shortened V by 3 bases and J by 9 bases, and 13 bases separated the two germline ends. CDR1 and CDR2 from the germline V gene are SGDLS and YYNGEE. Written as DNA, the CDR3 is TGTGCCAGCAGCGACCGGTTAACTGGTTCACCCCTCCACTTT. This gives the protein CASSDRLTGSPLHF.

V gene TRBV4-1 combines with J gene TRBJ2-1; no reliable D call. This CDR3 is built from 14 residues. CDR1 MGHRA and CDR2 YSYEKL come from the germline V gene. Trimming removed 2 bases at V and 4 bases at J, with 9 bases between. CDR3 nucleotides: TGCGCCAGCAGCCAAAGCTCCCGGTACAATGAGCAGTTCTTC. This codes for CASSQSSRYNEQFF.

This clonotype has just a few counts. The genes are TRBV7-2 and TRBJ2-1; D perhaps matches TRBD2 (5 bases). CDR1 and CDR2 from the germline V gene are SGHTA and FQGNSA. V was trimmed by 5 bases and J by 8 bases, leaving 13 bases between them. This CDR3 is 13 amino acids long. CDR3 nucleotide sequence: TGTGCCAGCAGCGTACTAGGGCTGGATGAGCAGTTCTTC. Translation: CASSVLGLDEQFF.

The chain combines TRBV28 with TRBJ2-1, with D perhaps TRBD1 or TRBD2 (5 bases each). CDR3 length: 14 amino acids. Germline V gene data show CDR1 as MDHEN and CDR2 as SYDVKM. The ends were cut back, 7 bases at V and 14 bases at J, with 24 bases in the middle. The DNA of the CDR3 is TGTGCCAGCAACACCTTTCGGGGCGTCGGTTGGAAGTTCTTC. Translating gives CASNTFRGVGWKFF. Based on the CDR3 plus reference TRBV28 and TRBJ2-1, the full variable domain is DVKVTQSSRYLVKRTGEKVFLECVQDMDHENMFWYRQDPGLGLRLIYFSYDVKMKEKGDIPEGYSVSREKKERFSLILESASTNQTSMYLCASNTFRGVGWKFFGPGTRLTVL.

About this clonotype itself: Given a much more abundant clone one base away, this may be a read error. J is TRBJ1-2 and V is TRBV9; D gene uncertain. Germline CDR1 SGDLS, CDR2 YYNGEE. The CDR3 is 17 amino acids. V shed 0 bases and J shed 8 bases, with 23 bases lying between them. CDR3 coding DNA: TGTGCCAGCAGCGTAGCATCCTTGAGGACCCCCCTAGGCGGCTACACCTTC. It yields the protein CASSVASLRTPLGGYTF.

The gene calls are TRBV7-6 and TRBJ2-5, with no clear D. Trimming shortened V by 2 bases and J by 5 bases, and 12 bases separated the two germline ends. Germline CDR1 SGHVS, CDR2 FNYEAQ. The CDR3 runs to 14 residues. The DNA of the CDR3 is TGTGCCAGCAGCTTAAGGGCCCTTGGGGAGACCCAGTACTTC. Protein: CASSLRALGETQYF. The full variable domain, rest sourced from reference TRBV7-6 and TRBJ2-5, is GAGVSQSPRYKVTKRGQDVALRCDPISGHVSLYWYRQALGQGPEFLTYFNYEAQQDKSGLPNDRFSAERPEGSISTLTIQRTEQRDSAMYRCASSLRALGETQYFGPGTRLLVL.

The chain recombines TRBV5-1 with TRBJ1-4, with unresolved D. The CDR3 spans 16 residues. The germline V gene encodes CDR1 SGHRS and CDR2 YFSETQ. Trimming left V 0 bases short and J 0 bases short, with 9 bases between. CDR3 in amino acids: CASSLGRLATNEKLFF. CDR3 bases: TGCGCCAGCAGCTTGGGCCGTCTGGCAACTAATGAAAAACTGTTTTTT.

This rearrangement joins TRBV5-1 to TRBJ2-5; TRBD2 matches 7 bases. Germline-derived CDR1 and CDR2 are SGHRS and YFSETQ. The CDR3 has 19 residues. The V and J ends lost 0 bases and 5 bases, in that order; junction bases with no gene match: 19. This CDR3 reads CASSLASRRWGGIAETQYF. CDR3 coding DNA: TGCGCCAGCAGCTTGGCCAGTCGACGTTGGGGGGGTATAGCGGAGACCCAGTACTTC. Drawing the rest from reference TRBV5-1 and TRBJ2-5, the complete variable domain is KAGVTQTPRYLIKTRGQQVTLSCSPISGHRSVSWYQQTPGQGLQFLFEYFSETQRNKGNFPGRFSGRQFSNSRSEMNVSTLELGDSALYLCASSLASRRWGGIAETQYFGPGTRLLVL.

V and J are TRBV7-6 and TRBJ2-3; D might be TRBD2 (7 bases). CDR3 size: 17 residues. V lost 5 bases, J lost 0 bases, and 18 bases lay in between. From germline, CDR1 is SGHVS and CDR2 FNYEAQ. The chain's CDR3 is CASSPRGSSGSTDTQYF. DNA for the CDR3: TGTGCCAGCAGCCCGAGGGGGTCTAGCGGAAGCACAGATACGCAGTATTTT.

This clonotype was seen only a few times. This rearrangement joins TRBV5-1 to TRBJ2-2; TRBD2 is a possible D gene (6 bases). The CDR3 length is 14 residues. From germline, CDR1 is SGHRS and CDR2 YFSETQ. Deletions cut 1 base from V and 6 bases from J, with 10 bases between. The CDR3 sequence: CASSLMGEAGELFF. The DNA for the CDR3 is TGCGCCAGCAGCTTGATGGGGGAGGCCGGGGAGCTGTTTTTT.

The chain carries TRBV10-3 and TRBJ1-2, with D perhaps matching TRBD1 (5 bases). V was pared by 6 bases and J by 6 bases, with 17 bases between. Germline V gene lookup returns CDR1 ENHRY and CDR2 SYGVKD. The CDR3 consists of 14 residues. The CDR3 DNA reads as TGTGCCATCAGAGGACCGGGTTGGGGCGATGGCTACACCTTC. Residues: CAIRGPGWGDGYTF.

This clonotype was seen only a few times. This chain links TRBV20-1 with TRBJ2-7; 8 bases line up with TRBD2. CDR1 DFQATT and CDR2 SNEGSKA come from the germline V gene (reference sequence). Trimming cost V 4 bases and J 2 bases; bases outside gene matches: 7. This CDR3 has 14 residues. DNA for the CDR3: TGCAGTGCTACGGAACCGGGAGGGACCTACGAGCAGTACTTC. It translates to CSATEPGGTYEQYF.

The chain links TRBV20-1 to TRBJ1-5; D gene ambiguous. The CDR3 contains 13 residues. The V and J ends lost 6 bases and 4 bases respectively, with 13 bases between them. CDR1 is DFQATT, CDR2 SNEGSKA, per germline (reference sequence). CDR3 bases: TGCAGTGCCCTCGAACAACCGAATCAGCCCCAGCATTTT. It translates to CSALEQPNQPQHF.

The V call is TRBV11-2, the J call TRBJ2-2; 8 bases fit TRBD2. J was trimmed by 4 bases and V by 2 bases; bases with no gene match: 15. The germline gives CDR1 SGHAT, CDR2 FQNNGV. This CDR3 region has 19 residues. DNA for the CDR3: TGTGCCAGCAGCTTACATCAGCGGGAGTTGTGGCTGAGCACCGGGGAGCTGTTTTTT. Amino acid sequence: CASSLHQRELWLSTGELFF.

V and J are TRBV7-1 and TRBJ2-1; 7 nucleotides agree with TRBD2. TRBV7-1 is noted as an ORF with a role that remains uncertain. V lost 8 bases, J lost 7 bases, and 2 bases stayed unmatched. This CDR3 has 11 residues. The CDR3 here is CASGGVNEQFF. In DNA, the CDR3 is TGTGCCAGCGGGGGGGTGAATGAGCAGTTCTTC.

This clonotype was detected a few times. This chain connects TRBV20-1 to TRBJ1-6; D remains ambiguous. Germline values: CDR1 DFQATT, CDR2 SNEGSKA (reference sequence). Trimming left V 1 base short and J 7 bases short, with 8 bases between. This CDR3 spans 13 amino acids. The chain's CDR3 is CSARGAANSPLHF. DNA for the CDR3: TGCAGTGCTAGAGGGGCAGCGAATTCACCCCTCCACTTT.

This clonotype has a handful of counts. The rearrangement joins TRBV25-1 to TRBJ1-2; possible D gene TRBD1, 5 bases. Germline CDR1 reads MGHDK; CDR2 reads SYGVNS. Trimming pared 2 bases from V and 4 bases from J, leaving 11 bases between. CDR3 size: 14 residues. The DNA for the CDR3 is TGTGCCAGCAGTGAAGTGGGGGAATTCTATGGCTACACCTTC. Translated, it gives CASSEVGEFYGYTF.